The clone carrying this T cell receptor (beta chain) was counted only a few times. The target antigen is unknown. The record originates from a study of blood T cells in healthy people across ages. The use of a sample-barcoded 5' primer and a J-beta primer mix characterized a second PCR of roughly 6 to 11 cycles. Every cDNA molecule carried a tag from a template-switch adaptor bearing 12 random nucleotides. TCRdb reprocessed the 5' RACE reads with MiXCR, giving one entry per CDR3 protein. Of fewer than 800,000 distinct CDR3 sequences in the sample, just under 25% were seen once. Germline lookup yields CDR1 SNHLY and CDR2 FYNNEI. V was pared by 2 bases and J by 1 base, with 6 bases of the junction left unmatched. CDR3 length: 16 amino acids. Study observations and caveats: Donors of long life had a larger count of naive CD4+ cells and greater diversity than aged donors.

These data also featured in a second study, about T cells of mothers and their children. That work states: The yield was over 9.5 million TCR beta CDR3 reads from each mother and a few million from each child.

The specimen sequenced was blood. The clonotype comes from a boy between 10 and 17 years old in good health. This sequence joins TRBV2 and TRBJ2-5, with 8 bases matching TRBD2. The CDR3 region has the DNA TGTGCCAGCAGTGAAACGCGGGGGGCGGTCCAAGAGACCCAGTACTTC. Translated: CASSETRGAVQETQYF.